The T cell receptor beta chain under discussion was sequenced for a study of CD8 T cells in Susac syndrome. Reverse transcription of roughly 0.45 to 1 ug RNA was carried out with random hexamers. Amplification of the TCR beta CDR3 was carried out by immunoSEQ multiplex PCR, which spanned a total of 54 Vbeta and 13 Jbeta segments. TCRdb reanalysed the immunoSEQ multiplex PCR reads using MiXCR and keeps one entry per CDR3 protein. The table records over 150,000 distinct CDR3 sequences, approximately 93% of them present only once. J gave up 5 bases and V 6 bases, and 13 bases lay outside the gene matches. This CDR3 is 16 amino acids long. Germline assignment: CDR1 MDHEN and CDR2 SYDVKM.

The sample consisted of CD4+ T cells from PBMCs. The sequence was collected from a human donor with multiple sclerosis. The V and J genes are TRBV28 and TRBJ2-5, with 9 bases aligning to TRBD2. The DNA for the CDR3 is TGTGCCAGCAGGACCTTCAGCGGGGGGCCGAAGGAGACCCAGTACTTC. Translating gives CASRTFSGGPKETQYF.